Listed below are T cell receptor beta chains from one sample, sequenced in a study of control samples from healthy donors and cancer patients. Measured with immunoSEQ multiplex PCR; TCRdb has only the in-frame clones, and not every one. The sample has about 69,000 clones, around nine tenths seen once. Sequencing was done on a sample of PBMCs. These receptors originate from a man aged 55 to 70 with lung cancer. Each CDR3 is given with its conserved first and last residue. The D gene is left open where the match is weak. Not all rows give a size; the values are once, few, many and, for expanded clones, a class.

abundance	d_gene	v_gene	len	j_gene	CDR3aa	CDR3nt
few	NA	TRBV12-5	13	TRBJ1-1	CASGLVFGTEAFF	TGTGCTAGTGGTTTGGTATTCGGTACTGAAGCTTTCTTT
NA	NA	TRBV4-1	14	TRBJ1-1	CASSRWGEGTEAFF	TGCGCCAGCAGTCGATGGGGGGAGGGGACTGAAGCTTTCTTT
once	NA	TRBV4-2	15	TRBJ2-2	CASSQEGLNTGELFF	TGTGCCAGCAGCCAAGAAGGTCTTAACACCGGGGAGCTGTTTTTT
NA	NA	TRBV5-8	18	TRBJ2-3	CASSFVRALGTGTDTQYF	TGTGCCAGCAGCTTCGTCAGGGCCCTAGGAACAGGCACAGATACGCAGTATTTT
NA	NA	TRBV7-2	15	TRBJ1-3	CASSFAGTTGNTIYF	TGTGCCAGCAGCTTTGCCGGGACAACTGGAAACACCATATATTTT
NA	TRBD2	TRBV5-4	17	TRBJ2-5	CASSEGLAGGFVETQYF	TGTGCCAGCAGCGAGGGACTAGCGGGGGGGTTCGTAGAGACCCAGTACTTC
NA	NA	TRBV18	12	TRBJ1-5	CASSPQGQPQHF	TGTGCCAGCTCACCCCAAGGGCAGCCCCAGCATTTT
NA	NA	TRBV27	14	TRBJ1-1	CASSLSRQAGEAFF	TGTGCCAGCAGTTTATCGCGGCAAGCGGGCGAAGCTTTCTTT
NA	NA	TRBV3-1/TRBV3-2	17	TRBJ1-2	CASSQEVGLYSNYGYTF	TGTGCCAGCAGCCAAGAAGTGGGTTTATATTCTAACTATGGCTACACCTTC
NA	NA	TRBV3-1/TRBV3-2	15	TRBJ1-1	CASSRGLNMNTEAFF	TGTGCCAGCAGCCGAGGACTCAACATGAACACTGAAGCTTTCTTT
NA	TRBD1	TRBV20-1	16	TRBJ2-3	CSASRRDRGQADTQYF	TGCAGTGCCAGTCGCCGAGACAGGGGGCAAGCAGATACGCAGTATTTT
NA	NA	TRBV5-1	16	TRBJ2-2	CASRLRGAGNTGELFF	TGCGCCAGCAGGCTCAGGGGGGCGGGGAACACCGGGGAGCTGTTTTTT
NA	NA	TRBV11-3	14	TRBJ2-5	CASSLDAGAETQYF	TGTGCCAGCAGCTTAGATGCGGGGGCCGAGACCCAGTACTTC
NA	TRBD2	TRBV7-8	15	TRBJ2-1	CASSLVRGDLNEQFF	TGTGCCAGCAGCTTAGTTCGGGGGGACCTCAATGAGCAGTTCTTC
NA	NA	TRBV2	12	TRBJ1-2	CASGRGNYGYTF	TGTGCCAGCGGAAGGGGCAACTATGGCTACACCTTC
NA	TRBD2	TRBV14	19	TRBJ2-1	CASSPGTSGGAIPINEQFF	TGTGCCAGCAGCCCCGGGACTAGCGGGGGGGCGATCCCCATTAATGAGCAGTTCTTC
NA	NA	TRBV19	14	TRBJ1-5	CASSTLQYNQPQHF	TGTGCCAGTAGTACCCTACAGTATAATCAGCCCCAGCATTTT
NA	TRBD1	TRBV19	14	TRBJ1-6	CASKSDRVDSPLHF	TGTGCCAGTAAATCGGACAGGGTGGATTCACCCCTCCACTTT
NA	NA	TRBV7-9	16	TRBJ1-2	CASSFRRAGGGYGYTF	TGTGCCAGCAGCTTTAGAAGGGCGGGTGGAGGTTATGGCTACACCTTC
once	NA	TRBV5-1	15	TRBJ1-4	CASRPQGAANEKLFF	TGCGCCAGCAGGCCACAGGGTGCGGCTAATGAAAAACTGTTTTTT
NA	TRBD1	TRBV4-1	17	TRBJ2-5	CASSQVSAGTVQETQYF	TGCGCCAGCAGCCAAGTATCAGCCGGGACAGTCCAAGAGACCCAGTACTTC
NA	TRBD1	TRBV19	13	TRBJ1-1	CASLEQGRTEAFF	TGTGCCAGCCTAGAACAGGGGCGCACTGAAGCTTTCTTT
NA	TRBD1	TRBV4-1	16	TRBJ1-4	CASSQSGTATNEKLFF	TGCGCCAGCAGCCAATCCGGGACAGCAACTAATGAAAAACTGTTTTTT
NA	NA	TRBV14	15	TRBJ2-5	CASSQEGRNQETQYF	TGTGCCAGCAGCCAAGAAGGGCGCAACCAAGAGACCCAGTACTTC
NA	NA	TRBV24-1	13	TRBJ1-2	CATSDLTRHGYTF	TGTGCCACCAGTGATTTGACCCGTCATGGCTACACCTTC
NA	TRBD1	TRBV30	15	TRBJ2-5	CAWRSPDRLLETQYF	TGTGCCTGGAGATCTCCGGACAGGTTGCTAGAGACCCAGTACTTC
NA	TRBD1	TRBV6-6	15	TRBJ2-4	CASSANRGAKNIQYF	TGTGCCAGCAGTGCCAACAGGGGGGCCAAAAACATTCAGTACTTC
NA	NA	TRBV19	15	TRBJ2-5	CASSAPGQLRETQYF	TGTGCCAGTAGTGCGCCGGGACAATTGAGAGAGACCCAGTACTTC
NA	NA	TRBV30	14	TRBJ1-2	CAWSVNRVDYGYTF	TGTGCCTGGAGTGTAAACAGGGTGGACTATGGCTACACCTTC
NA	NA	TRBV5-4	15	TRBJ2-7	CASSLAAPGPYEQYF	TGTGCCAGCAGCTTGGCTGCCCCCGGACCCTACGAGCAGTACTTC
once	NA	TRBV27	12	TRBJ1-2	CASSLRGNGYTF	TGTGCCAGCAGTTTAAGAGGGAATGGCTACACCTTC
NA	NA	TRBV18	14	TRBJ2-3	CASSPDSSTDTQYF	TGTGCCAGCTCACCAGACAGTAGCACAGATACGCAGTATTTT
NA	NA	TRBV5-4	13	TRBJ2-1	CASLGGPYNEQFF	TGTGCCAGCTTGGGGGGGCCCTACAATGAGCAGTTCTTC
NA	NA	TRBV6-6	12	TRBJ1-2	CAGQRGGYGYTF	TGTGCCGGTCAGCGGGGTGGATATGGCTACACCTTC